The 8 T cell receptor beta chains reported below all come from one sample, sequenced in a study of blood T cell repertoires in COVID-19 (dated by TCRdb to the early 2020s). The library relied on the immunoSEQ multiplex PCR assay. This immuneACCESS table, as held by TCRdb, lists in-frame sequences with V and J called but not all clones. Of the missing ones, under half trace to an unresolved V gene in checked studies; the others have no known cause. The sample table contains 110,000 to 150,000 clones; only one count was recorded for about 89% of them. The leading ten clones occupy less than 3% of the sample. The specimen was peripheral blood. The receptors were sampled from a man aged 60 to 75 with active or convalescent COVID-19.

The J gene is TRBJ2-1, the V gene TRBV13, with TRBD2 as a possible D gene (6 bases). With 5 bases removed from V and 2 bases from J, the gap between germline ends came to 16 bases. There are 16 residues in the CDR3. Germline-derived CDR1 and CDR2 are PRHDT and FYEKMQ (reference sequence). CDR3 residues: CASSTGQGGPYNEQFF. The CDR3 bases are TGTGCCAGCAGCACGGGGCAGGGAGGACCCTACAATGAGCAGTTCTTC. Filled out from reference TRBV13 and TRBJ2-1, the complete variable domain reads AAGVIQSPRHLIKEKRETATLKCYPIPRHDTVYWYQQGPGQDPQFLISFYEKMQSDKGSIPDRFSAQQFSDYHSELNMSSLELGDSALYFCASSTGQGGPYNEQFFGPGTRLTVL.

V gene TRBV9 combines with J gene TRBJ2-2; 11 bases align to TRBD2. This CDR3 region has 18 residues. The J segment lost 6 bases and the V segment lost 4 bases, leaving 14 bases of the junction unmatched. Germline V lookup: CDR1 SGDLS, CDR2 YYNGEE. DNA of the CDR3: TGTGCCAGCAGCCACCATCCCTCGGGACTAGCGGCGGCCGGGGAGCTGTTTTTT. It specifies CASSHHPSGLAAAGELFF.

The rearrangement joins TRBV11-3 to TRBJ2-7; D may be TRBD1 (5 bases). CDR3 size: 14 residues. CDR1 and CDR2 from the germline V gene are SGHNT and YENEEA. Trimming took off 4 bases at V and 3 bases at J, with 13 bases between the two ends. CDR3 protein: CASSSETVIYEQYF. The CDR3 coding sequence is TGTGCCAGCAGCTCAGAGACAGTTATCTACGAGCAGTACTTC. Complete variable domain (other parts from reference TRBV11-3 and TRBJ2-7): EAGVVQSPRYKIIEKKQPVAFWCNPISGHNTLYWYLQNLGQGPELLIRYENEEAVDDSQLPKDRFSAERLKGVDSTLKIQPAELGDSAVYLCASSSETVIYEQYFGPGTRLTVT.

As for this clone: Other DNA sequences from this sample encode an identical CDR3 as well. V usage is TRBV3-1 (or the pseudogene TRBV3-2) and J usage is TRBJ1-1; TRBD1 matches at 7 bases. J lost 4 bases, V lost 4 bases, and 3 bases had no gene match. CDR3 size: 13 residues. CDR1 and CDR2 from the germline V gene are LGHDT and YNNKEL (reference sequence). The CDR3 here is CASSPTGFTEAFF. The CDR3 nucleotides are TGTGCCAGCAGCCCGACAGGGTTCACTGAAGCTTTCTTT.

The chain uses TRBV28 and TRBJ1-5, with D uncertain. This CDR3 contains 15 residues. Germline V gene sequence: CDR1 MDHEN, CDR2 SYDVKM. Trimming left V 7 bases short and J 7 bases short, with 20 bases between. CDR3 sequence (DNA): TGTGCCAGCACCTCCCGATTAGAGGCTGGCCAGCCCCAGCATTTT. This gives the protein CASTSRLEAGQPQHF.

The chain is built from TRBV4-2 and TRBJ1-4, with 9 bases lining up with TRBD1. Germline values: CDR1 LGHNA, CDR2 YNFKEQ. CDR3 size: 16 residues. With V trimmed by 0 bases and J by 4 bases, 3 bases remained unmatched. CDR3 nucleotides: TGTGCCAGCAGCCAAGATTCGGGACAGGGTAATGAAAAACTGTTTTTT. Protein product: CASSQDSGQGNEKLFF.

The J gene is TRBJ1-3, the V gene TRBV19; possible D gene TRBD1, 5 bases. This CDR3 comprises 14 residues. Per germline, CDR1 LNHDA and CDR2 SQIVND (reference sequence). V lost 7 bases, J lost 4 bases, and 14 bases lay in between. The CDR3 protein is CASTSTQVGNTIYF. The CDR3 region has the DNA TGTGCCAGTACCTCTACACAGGTCGGAAACACCATATATTTT.

The chain couples TRBV2 to TRBJ2-3; 7 nucleotides align to TRBD1. Trimming at V came to 0 bases and at J to 5 bases, leaving 8 bases not matched to a gene. The CDR3 runs 16 residues. Germline loops: CDR1 SNHLY, CDR2 FYNNEI. DNA of the CDR3: TGTGCCAGCAGTGAAGCGCGGACAGGTGGGGAAGATACGCAGTATTTT. Translated: CASSEARTGGEDTQYF.